These 3 T cell receptor beta chains share one sample of origin, sequenced in a study of graft-versus-host responses after intestinal transplantation. No cognate antigen is known for these TCRs. Sequenced by immunoSEQ multiplex PCR; TCRdb stores in-frame clones only, minus some. The sample includes just under 65,000 clones, 90% to 95% of them seen just once. The sample here was unstimulated CD8+ T cells sorted from spleen or lymph node cells, taken before transplant. The receptors derive from a human donor who was the organ donor for an intestinal transplant.

The chain carries TRBV28 and TRBJ2-3, with 9 bases aligning to TRBD2. CDR1 is MDHEN, CDR2 SYDVKM, per germline. The CDR3 covers 16 residues. Trimming at V came to 5 bases and at J to 5 bases, leaving 11 bases not matched to a gene. CDR3 DNA: TGTGCCAGCAGTCCCCGGATAGCGGGAGAAGGAGATACGCAGTATTTT. Translated, it gives CASSPRIAGEGDTQYF.

This chain links TRBV6-5 with TRBJ1-4; D ambiguous. Germline lookup yields CDR1 MNHEY and CDR2 SVGAGI. V lost 6 bases to trimming and J lost 3 bases, with 8 bases between them. This CDR3 region has 13 residues. CDR3 in DNA: TGTGCCAGCAGCGAGGACTCTAATGAAAAACTGTTTTTT. Its translation is CASSEDSNEKLFF.

This chain links TRBV7-9 with TRBJ1-2; no definite D call. This CDR3 region has 15 residues. The germline CDR1 and CDR2 sequences are SEHNR and FQNEAQ (reference sequence). The V end was cut by 5 bases, the J end by 7 bases, with 20 bases between. CDR3 DNA: TGTGCCAGCAGCCCGGGTCCTCCGGGGTTGAGTGGCTACACCTTC. Translated: CASSPGPPGLSGYTF.